These T cell receptor beta chains were read from a single sample in a study of T cell responses to AZD1222 COVID-19 vaccine. The table came from immunoSEQ multiplex PCR; TCRdb's copy has only in-frame clones and leaves some out. The sample has about 160,000 clones, about 89% seen once; the top ten hold around 2%. The sample consisted of peripheral blood, taken on day 0 of AZD1222 vaccination. The receptors derive from an adult in good health. Both conserved end residues are part of each CDR3. The D gene is left open where the match is weak. Expanded clones get a size class; other rows say once, few or many, or leave the size out.

clone size,V gene,D gene,J gene,CDR3 length,CDR3 protein,CDR3 DNA
-,TRBV9,-,TRBJ2-4,15,CASSPQMGAGDIQYF,TGTGCCAGCAGCCCACAGATGGGGGCGGGTGACATTCAGTACTTC
-,TRBV19,-,TRBJ2-7,13,CASSITTDYEQYF,TGTGCCAGTAGTATAACGACAGACTACGAGCAGTACTTC
-,TRBV6-2/TRBV6-3,-,TRBJ2-7,13,CASSPGTFNEQYF,TGTGCCAGCAGTCCCGGGACTTTTAACGAGCAGTACTTC
-,TRBV7-2,-,TRBJ2-5,15,CASSLDGRVKETQYF,TGTGCCAGCAGCTTAGACGGCAGGGTTAAGGAGACCCAGTACTTC
-,TRBV6-2/TRBV6-3,-,TRBJ1-5,15,CASSSHSSLGQPQHF,TGTGCCAGCAGCAGTCACAGTTCCCTCGGCCAGCCCCAGCATTTT
-,TRBV5-1,-,TRBJ2-7,15,CASSLEGQAPYEQYF,TGCGCCAGCAGCTTGGAGGGACAAGCACCCTACGAGCAGTACTTC
-,TRBV19,TRBD2,TRBJ2-1,20,CASSPRTSGRGGRSYNEQFF,TGTGCCAGTAGCCCTAGGACTAGCGGGAGGGGTGGCCGCTCCTACAATGAGCAGTTCTTC
-,TRBV6-5,TRBD1,TRBJ2-7,16,CASSYSKDRGDYEQYF,TGTGCCAGCAGTTACTCGAAAGACAGGGGGGACTACGAGCAGTACTTC
few,TRBV19,-,TRBJ1-5,14,CASSIGGSNQPQHF,TGTGCCAGTAGTATAGGTGGTAGCAATCAGCCCCAGCATTTT
-,TRBV5-6,-,TRBJ2-5,15,CASSPLVRNQETQYF,TGTGCCAGCAGCCCCCTAGTGCGGAACCAAGAGACCCAGTACTTC
-,TRBV28,-,TRBJ2-1,11,CASSFFNEQFF,TGTGCCAGCAGTTTTTTCAATGAGCAGTTCTTC
-,TRBV28,-,TRBJ1-6,15,CASRGSILYNSPLHF,TGTGCCAGCAGGGGCAGTATCCTCTATAATTCACCCCTCCACTTT
few,TRBV10-3,TRBD1,TRBJ1-1,12,CAISEDRGKAFF,TGTGCCATCAGTGAAGACAGGGGGAAAGCTTTCTTT
few,TRBV14,-,TRBJ1-2,15,CASSQDQKGTYGYTF,TGTGCCAGCAGCCAAGATCAGAAGGGAACCTATGGCTACACCTTC
once,TRBV5-1,TRBD1,TRBJ1-6,15,CASSLDWTGLSPLHF,TGCGCCAGCAGCTTGGATTGGACAGGGCTGTCACCCCTCCACTTT
-,TRBV6-5,-,TRBJ1-1,16,CASSYSGGLGNTEAFF,TGTGCCAGCAGTTACTCTGGGGGTTTGGGGAACACTGAAGCTTTCTTT
-,TRBV28,-,TRBJ1-1,11,CASMVNTEAFF,TGTGCCAGCATGGTAAACACTGAAGCTTTCTTT
-,TRBV7-2,TRBD2,TRBJ2-1,16,CASSSASGRIYNEQFF,TGTGCCAGCAGCTCAGCCAGCGGGAGGATTTACAATGAGCAGTTCTTC
once,TRBV11-2,-,TRBJ2-5,14,CASSFNIGQETQYF,TGTGCCAGCAGCTTTAACATCGGCCAAGAGACCCAGTACTTC
-,TRBV7-9,-,TRBJ1-2,15,CASSPGASANYGYTF,TGTGCCAGCAGCCCAGGGGCAAGCGCAAACTATGGCTACACCTTC
once,TRBV19,TRBD2,TRBJ2-5,16,CASSTPSGGRRETQYF,TGTGCCAGTAGTACCCCTAGCGGGGGCCGCAGAGAGACCCAGTACTTC
-,TRBV28,TRBD2,TRBJ2-7,15,CASSFSLAGGYEQYF,TGTGCCAGCAGTTTCTCCCTAGCGGGGGGGTACGAGCAGTACTTC
-,TRBV24-1,TRBD1,TRBJ2-7,13,CATSDRGSYEQYF,TGTGCCACCAGCGACAGGGGCTCCTACGAGCAGTACTTC
-,TRBV19,-,TRBJ1-1,15,CASSISGRKETEAFF,TGTGCCAGTAGTATTTCGGGCCGGAAGGAGACTGAAGCTTTCTTT
once,TRBV5-1,-,TRBJ2-7,15,CASSLDVGSPHEQYF,TGCGCCAGCAGCTTGGATGTCGGGAGTCCCCACGAGCAGTACTTC
-,TRBV2,-,TRBJ1-1,14,CASSGEGPHTEAFF,TGTGCCAGCAGCGGTGAAGGACCTCACACTGAAGCTTTCTTT
-,TRBV5-1,TRBD1,TRBJ1-1,13,CASRWDSRTEAFF,TGCGCCAGCAGATGGGACAGCAGGACTGAAGCTTTCTTT
-,TRBV5-4,-,TRBJ2-3,15,CASSLDAGSRDTQYF,TGTGCCAGCAGCTTGGATGCGGGGAGTAGGGATACGCAGTATTTT
-,TRBV29-1,-,TRBJ2-2,14,CSVGGGRNTGELFF,TGCAGCGTTGGCGGGGGCCGGAACACCGGGGAGCTGTTTTTT
-,TRBV27,TRBD2,TRBJ2-3,16,CASRSGSGIRADTQYF,TGTGCCAGCCGCTCTGGGAGCGGGATCCGGGCAGATACGCAGTATTTT